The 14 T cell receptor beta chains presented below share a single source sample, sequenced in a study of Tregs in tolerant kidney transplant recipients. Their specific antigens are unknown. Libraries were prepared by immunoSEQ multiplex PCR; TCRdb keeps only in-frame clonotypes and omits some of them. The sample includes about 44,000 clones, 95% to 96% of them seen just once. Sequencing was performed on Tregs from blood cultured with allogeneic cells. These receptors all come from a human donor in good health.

CDR3 region: CASSTGDNEQFF. The CDR3 nucleotides are TGTGCCAGCTCAACAGGAGACAATGAGCAGTTCTTC. This chain links TRBV18 with TRBJ2-1, with a possible D match to TRBD1 (5 bases). The CDR3 contains 12 residues. The ends were cut back, 5 bases at V and 5 bases at J, with 7 bases in the middle. Germline CDR1 is KGHSH and CDR2 is LQKENI. Together with reference TRBV18 and TRBJ2-1, the CDR3 gives the full variable domain: NAGVMQNPRHLVRRRGQEARLRCSPMKGHSHVYWYRQLPEEGLKFMVYLQKENIIDESGMPKERFSAEFPKEGPSILRIQQVVRGDSAAYFCASSTGDNEQFFGPGTRLTVL.

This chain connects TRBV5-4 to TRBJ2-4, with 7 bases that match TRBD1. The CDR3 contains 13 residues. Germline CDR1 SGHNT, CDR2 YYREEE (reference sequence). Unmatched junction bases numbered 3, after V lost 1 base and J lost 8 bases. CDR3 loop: CASSLSGGDIQYF. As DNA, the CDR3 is TGTGCCAGCAGCTTGTCAGGGGGAGACATTCAGTACTTC. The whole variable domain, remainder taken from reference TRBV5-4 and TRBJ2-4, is ETGVTQSPTHLIKTRGQQVTLRCSSQSGHNTVSWYQQALGQGPQFIFQYYREEENGRGNFPPRFSGLQFPNYSSELNVNALELDDSALYLCASSLSGGDIQYFGAGTRLSVL.

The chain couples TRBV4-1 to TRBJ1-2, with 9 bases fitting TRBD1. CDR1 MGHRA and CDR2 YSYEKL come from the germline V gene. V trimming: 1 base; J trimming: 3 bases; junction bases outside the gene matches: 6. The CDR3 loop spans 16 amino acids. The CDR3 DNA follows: TGCGCCAGCAGCCAAGGGGCGGGACAGGGATACTATGGCTACACCTTC. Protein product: CASSQGAGQGYYGYTF.

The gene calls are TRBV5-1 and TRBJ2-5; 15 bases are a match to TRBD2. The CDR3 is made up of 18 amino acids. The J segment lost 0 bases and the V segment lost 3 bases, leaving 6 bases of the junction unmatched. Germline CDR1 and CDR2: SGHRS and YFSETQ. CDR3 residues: CASSSGLAGGWYQETQYF. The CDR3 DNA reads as TGCGCCAGCAGCTCGGGACTAGCGGGAGGATGGTACCAAGAGACCCAGTACTTC. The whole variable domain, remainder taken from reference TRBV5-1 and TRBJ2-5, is KAGVTQTPRYLIKTRGQQVTLSCSPISGHRSVSWYQQTPGQGLQFLFEYFSETQRNKGNFPGRFSGRQFSNSRSEMNVSTLELGDSALYLCASSSGLAGGWYQETQYFGPGTRLLVL.

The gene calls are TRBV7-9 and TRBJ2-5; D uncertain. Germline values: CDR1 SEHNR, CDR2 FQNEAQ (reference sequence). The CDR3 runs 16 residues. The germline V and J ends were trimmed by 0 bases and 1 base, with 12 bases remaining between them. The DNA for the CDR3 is TGTGCCAGCAGCTTAGCGCATTTAGTCCTCCAAGAGACCCAGTACTTC. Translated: CASSLAHLVLQETQYF.

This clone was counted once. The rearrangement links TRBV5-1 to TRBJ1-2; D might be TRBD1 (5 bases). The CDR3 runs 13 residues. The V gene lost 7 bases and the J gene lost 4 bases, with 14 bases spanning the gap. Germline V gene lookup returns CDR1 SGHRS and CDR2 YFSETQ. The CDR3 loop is CASAFDSRYGYTF. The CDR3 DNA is TGCGCCAGCGCCTTTGACAGCCGCTATGGCTACACCTTC. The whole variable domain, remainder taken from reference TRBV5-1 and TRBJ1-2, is KAGVTQTPRYLIKTRGQQVTLSCSPISGHRSVSWYQQTPGQGLQFLFEYFSETQRNKGNFPGRFSGRQFSNSRSEMNVSTLELGDSALYLCASAFDSRYGYTFGSGTRLTVV.

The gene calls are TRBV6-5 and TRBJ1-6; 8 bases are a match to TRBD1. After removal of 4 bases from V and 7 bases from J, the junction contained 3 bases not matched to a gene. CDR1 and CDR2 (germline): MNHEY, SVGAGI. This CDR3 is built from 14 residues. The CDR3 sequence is CASSFDRGNSPLHF. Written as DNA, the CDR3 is TGTGCCAGCAGTTTTGACAGGGGCAATTCACCCCTCCACTTT.

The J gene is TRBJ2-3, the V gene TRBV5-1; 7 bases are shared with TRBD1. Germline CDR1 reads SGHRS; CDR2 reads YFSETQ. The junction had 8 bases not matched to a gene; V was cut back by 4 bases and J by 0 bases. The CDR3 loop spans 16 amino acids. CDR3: CASSVTGPTSTDTQYF. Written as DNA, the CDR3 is TGCGCCAGCAGCGTGACAGGGCCAACTAGCACAGATACGCAGTATTTT.

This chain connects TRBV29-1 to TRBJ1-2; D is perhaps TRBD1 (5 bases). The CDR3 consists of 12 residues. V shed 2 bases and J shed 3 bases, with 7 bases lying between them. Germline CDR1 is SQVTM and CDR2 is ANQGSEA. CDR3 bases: TGCAGCGTTGAAACAGGTCACTATGGCTACACCTTC. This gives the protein CSVETGHYGYTF.

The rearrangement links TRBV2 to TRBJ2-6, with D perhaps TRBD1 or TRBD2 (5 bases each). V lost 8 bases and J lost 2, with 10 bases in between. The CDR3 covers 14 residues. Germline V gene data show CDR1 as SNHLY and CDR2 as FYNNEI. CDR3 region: CASGDPAGANVLTF. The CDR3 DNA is TGTGCCAGCGGGGACCCCGCTGGGGCCAACGTCCTGACTTTC.

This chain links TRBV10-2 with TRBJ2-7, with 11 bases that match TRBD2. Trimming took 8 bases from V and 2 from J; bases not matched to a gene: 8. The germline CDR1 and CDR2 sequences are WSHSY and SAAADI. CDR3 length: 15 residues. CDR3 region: CASCQTSGATYEQYF. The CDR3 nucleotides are TGCGCCAGCTGTCAGACTAGCGGGGCGACCTACGAGCAGTACTTC.

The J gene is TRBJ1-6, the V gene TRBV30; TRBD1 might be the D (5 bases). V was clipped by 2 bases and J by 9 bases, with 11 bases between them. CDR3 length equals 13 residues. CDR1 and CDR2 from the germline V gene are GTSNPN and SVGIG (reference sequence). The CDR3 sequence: CAWSPQGASPLHF. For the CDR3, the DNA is TGTGCCTGGAGTCCCCAGGGAGCTTCACCCCTCCACTTT.

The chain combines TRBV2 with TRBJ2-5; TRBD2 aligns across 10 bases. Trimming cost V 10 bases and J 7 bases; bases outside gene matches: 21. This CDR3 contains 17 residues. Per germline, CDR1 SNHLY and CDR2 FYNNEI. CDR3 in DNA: TGTGCCACTCAAAAAGGAGCTAGCGGGGGTCTTGGACGGACCCAGTACTTC. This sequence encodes CATQKGASGGLGRTQYF.

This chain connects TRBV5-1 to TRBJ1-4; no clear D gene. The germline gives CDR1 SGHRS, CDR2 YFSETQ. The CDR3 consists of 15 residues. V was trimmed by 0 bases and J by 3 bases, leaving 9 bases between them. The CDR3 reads CASSLGVAANEKLFF. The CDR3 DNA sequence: TGCGCCAGCAGCTTGGGGGTTGCCGCTAATGAAAAACTGTTTTTT. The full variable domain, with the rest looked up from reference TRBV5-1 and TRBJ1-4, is KAGVTQTPRYLIKTRGQQVTLSCSPISGHRSVSWYQQTPGQGLQFLFEYFSETQRNKGNFPGRFSGRQFSNSRSEMNVSTLELGDSALYLCASSLGVAANEKLFFGSGTQLSVL.